Shown below are 23 T cell receptor beta chains from a single sample sequenced in a study of T cell repertoires in cytomegalovirus infection. TCRdb reanalysed the reads using MiXCR and keeps one entry per CDR3 protein. The data contain just under 300,000 distinct CDR3 sequences, about 8.8% of them seen just once; the ten biggest clones take up approximately 2.3%. The specimen sequenced was PBMCs. The receptor set was obtained from a human donor in good health (CMV status not recorded). Some clones in this sample may be carry-over from other donors' samples.

The chain joins TRBV3-1 to TRBJ1-1, with unresolved D. The V end was cut by 1 base, the J end by 6 bases, with 12 bases between. This CDR3 spans 14 amino acids. Germline CDR1 is LGHDT and CDR2 is YNNKEL (reference sequence). The CDR3 DNA sequence: TGTGCCAGCAGCCAAGCTCGGGAGTTCTCTGAAGCTTTCTTT. It encodes CASSQAREFSEAFF.

This clonotype was counted ten times or more. The gene calls are TRBV4-1 and TRBJ1-1; the D is unclear. The CDR3 totals 13 residues. CDR1 and CDR2 (germline): MGHRA, YSYEKL. V lost 0 bases and J 0 bases, leaving 2 bases between the germline ends. The CDR3, as DNA: TGCGCCAGCAGCCAAGATATGAACACTGAAGCTTTCTTT. Its translation is CASSQDMNTEAFF.

This clonotype has ten or more counts. The V gene is TRBV28, the J gene TRBJ1-1; D unclear. Germline V gene sequence: CDR1 MDHEN, CDR2 SYDVKM. The CDR3 sequence is 15 residues long. Trimming cost V 2 bases and J 1 base, with 11 bases left between them. Here the CDR3 DNA reads TGTGCCAGCAGTTTACCCTGGCGGAGGAACACTGAAGCTTTCTTT. Its translation: CASSLPWRRNTEAFF.

This clonotype has a count of ten or more. The gene calls are TRBV7-2 and TRBJ2-5; 14 bases are shared with TRBD2. Germline V gives CDR1 SGHTA, CDR2 FQGNSA. The V segment lost 0 bases and the J segment 4 bases; nucleotides outside the gene matches: 4. CDR3 length: 17 amino acids. The CDR3 loop is CASSLATSGGARETQYF. The CDR3 DNA reads TGTGCCAGCAGCTTAGCGACTAGCGGGGGGGCACGAGAGACCCAGTACTTC. Combining the CDR3 with reference TRBV7-2 and TRBJ2-5 gives the whole variable domain GAGVSQSPSNKVTEKGKDVELRCDPISGHTALYWYRQSLGQGLEFLIYFQGNSAPDKSGLPSDRFSAERTGGSVSTLTIQRTQQEDSAVYLCASSLATSGGARETQYFGPGTRLLVL.

This clonotype was seen many times. The chain recombines TRBV4-1 with TRBJ2-5; TRBD1 aligns across 11 bases. In germline, CDR1 is MGHRA, CDR2 YSYEKL. The CDR3 consists of 15 residues. With V trimmed by 1 base and J by 6 bases, 4 bases remained unmatched. CDR3 protein: CASSQGTGGMKTQYF. DNA for the CDR3: TGCGCCAGCAGCCAAGGGACAGGGGGCATGAAGACCCAGTACTTC.

This chain connects TRBV6-2 or TRBV6-3 to TRBJ2-1, with TRBD1 matching 10 bases. The V segment lost 0 bases and the J segment 2 bases; nucleotides outside the gene matches: 4. The CDR3 runs 17 residues. The germline CDR1 and CDR2 sequences are MNHEY and SVGEGT. CDR3 loop: CASSYSRTGGAYNEQFF. The CDR3 bases are TGTGCCAGCAGTTACTCTAGGACAGGGGGAGCCTACAATGAGCAGTTCTTC.

V gene TRBV20-1 combines with J gene TRBJ1-2; D call uncertain. Trimming pared 0 bases from V and 1 base from J, leaving 9 bases between. The CDR3 runs to 14 residues. The V gene's germline CDR1 is DFQATT and CDR2 SNEGSKA (reference sequence). The CDR3 spells CSARDSGYNYGYTF. The CDR3 DNA sequence: TGCAGTGCTAGAGATTCAGGATATAACTATGGCTACACCTTC.

This clonotype was recorded many times. The rearrangement joins TRBV19 to TRBJ2-7; 7 positions match TRBD1. The CDR3 loop spans 17 amino acids. V was pared by 8 bases and J by 0 bases, with 16 bases of the junction left unmatched. CDR1 and CDR2 (germline): LNHDA, SQIVND (reference sequence). The CDR3 here is CASSLVRGGSGSYEQYF. The CDR3 DNA sequence: TGTGCCAGTTCATTGGTGAGAGGGGGCTCGGGCTCCTACGAGCAGTACTTC. The full variable domain, with the rest looked up from reference TRBV19 and TRBJ2-7, is DGGITQSPKYLFRKEGQNVTLSCEQNLNHDAMYWYRQDPGQGLRLIYYSQIVNDFQKGDIAEGYSVSREKKESFPLTVTSAQKNPTAFYLCASSLVRGGSGSYEQYFGPGTRLTVT.

This clonotype was detected ten times or more. The chain joins TRBV6-5 to TRBJ2-3, with 9 bases fitting TRBD1. This CDR3 contains 17 residues. After removal of 0 bases from V and 6 bases from J, the junction contained 10 bases not matched to a gene. The germline V gene has CDR1 MNHEY and CDR2 SVGAGI. The CDR3 loop reads CASSYSPGDTGGDTQYF. CDR3 sequence (DNA): TGTGCCAGCAGTTACTCGCCGGGTGATACAGGGGGCGATACGCAGTATTTT.

This clonotype was observed many times. The chain uses TRBV7-2 and TRBJ1-1; D perhaps matches TRBD1 (5 bases). Per germline, CDR1 SGHTA and CDR2 FQGNSA. The CDR3 has 17 residues. V was cut by 5 bases and J by 3 bases, with 22 bases left in between. CDR3 bases: TGTGCCAGCAGCCGCGCCAGACTCGAGACGGGGGACACTGAAGCTTTCTTT. This gives the protein CASSRARLETGDTEAFF.

This clonotype has a count of ten or more. V and J are TRBV6-2 or TRBV6-3 and TRBJ2-5, with no clear D. Germline loops: CDR1 MNHEY, CDR2 SVGEGT. Trimming pared 4 bases from V and 3 bases from J, leaving 6 bases between. The length of the CDR3 is 12 residues. In DNA form, the CDR3 reads TGTGCCAGCAGTTCCTTAGAAGAGACCCAGTACTTC. Translation gives CASSSLEETQYF.

CDR3: CSVGEGQGDTQYF. The CDR3 DNA reads as TGCAGCGTTGGGGAGGGACAGGGGGATACGCAGTATTTT. V gene TRBV29-1 combines with J gene TRBJ2-3; 10 bases fit TRBD1. The V segment lost 4 bases and the J segment 6 bases; nucleotides outside the gene matches: 4. Germline CDR1 SQVTM, CDR2 ANQGSEA. The CDR3 extends over 13 amino acids.

This clonotype showed up just a few times. This chain uses TRBV28 with TRBJ1-4; 9 bases agree with TRBD1. The CDR3 consists of 13 residues. V was pared by 6 bases and J by 10 bases, with 6 bases of the junction left unmatched. Germline-derived CDR1 and CDR2 are MDHEN and SYDVKM. CDR3 protein: CASRPGQGGKLFF. For the CDR3, the DNA is TGTGCCAGCAGACCGGGACAGGGAGGAAAACTGTTTTTT.

This chain connects TRBV20-1 to TRBJ2-5; D not resolved. CDR1 DFQATT and CDR2 SNEGSKA come from the germline V gene (reference sequence). There are 13 residues in the CDR3. The germline V and J ends were trimmed by 5 bases and 3 bases, with 13 bases remaining between them. The CDR3 reads CSAQVWEEETQYF. The CDR3 bases are TGCAGTGCTCAGGTGTGGGAAGAAGAGACCCAGTACTTC.

This clonotype was recorded many times. The rearrangement links TRBV6-2 or TRBV6-3 to TRBJ2-1; D unclear. V was shortened by 4 bases and J by 5 bases, with 15 bases between the two germline ends. CDR3 length: 15 amino acids. Looked up from germline, CDR1 is MNHEY and CDR2 is SVGEGT. The CDR3 region is CASSSIGITHNEQFF. CDR3 nucleotides: TGTGCCAGCAGTTCCATAGGGATTACTCACAATGAGCAGTTCTTC.

This clonotype was observed many times. The chain carries TRBV7-2 and TRBJ2-7, with 9 bases matching TRBD1. Looked up from germline, CDR1 is SGHTA and CDR2 is FQGNSA. The length of the CDR3 is 15 residues. Trimming at V came to 5 bases and at J to 1 base, leaving 6 bases not matched to a gene. CDR3 in amino acids: CASSLGTGYSYEQYV. The CDR3 DNA follows: TGTGCCAGCAGCCTAGGGACAGGGTATTCCTACGAGCAGTACGTC.

This clonotype was seen repeatedly, ten times or more. This chain uses TRBV6-5 with TRBJ1-5; 7 positions agree with TRBD1. Germline CDR1 reads MNHEY; CDR2 reads SVGAGI. V gave up 6 bases and J gave up 6 bases; unmatched junction bases: 8. This CDR3 has 14 residues. The CDR3 region has the DNA TGTGCCAGCAGACCGGACAGGTTGATTCAGCCCCAGCATTTT. Its protein is CASRPDRLIQPQHF.

This clonotype was recorded many times. The rearrangement joins TRBV6-1 to TRBJ2-3, with unresolved D. Trimming pared 6 bases from V and 0 bases from J, leaving 4 bases between. This CDR3 region has 12 residues. Germline CDR1 reads MNHNS; CDR2 reads SASEGT. As DNA, the CDR3 is TGTGCCAGCAGGGACAGCACAGATACGCAGTATTTT. Its protein product is CASRDSTDTQYF.

The table lists this clonotype with many counts. The chain uses TRBV19 and TRBJ2-7, with D possibly TRBD2 on 5 matching bases. V lost 9 bases to trimming and J lost 1 base, with 16 bases between them. Germline CDR1 and CDR2: LNHDA and SQIVND (reference sequence). This CDR3 is 14 amino acids long. Here the CDR3 DNA reads TGTGCCAGCCGAACCGGGGTCCTTTCCTACGAGCAGTACTTC. Its translation is CASRTGVLSYEQYF. The variable domain in full, with the rest retrieved from reference TRBV19 and TRBJ2-7, is DGGITQSPKYLFRKEGQNVTLSCEQNLNHDAMYWYRQDPGQGLRLIYYSQIVNDFQKGDIAEGYSVSREKKESFPLTVTSAQKNPTAFYLCASRTGVLSYEQYFGPGTRLTVT.

The sample holds a few counts of this clonotype. The rearrangement joins TRBV27 to TRBJ1-1; TRBD1 agrees at 7 bases. The V and J ends lost 5 bases and 1 base, in that order; junction bases with no gene match: 7. Per germline, CDR1 MNHEY and CDR2 SMNVEV (reference sequence). This CDR3 is built from 15 residues. The CDR3 reads CASSRSWTGNTEAFF. CDR3 in DNA: TGTGCCAGCAGTCGATCTTGGACAGGGAACACTGAAGCTTTCTTT.

This clonotype came up many times. J is TRBJ2-2 and V is TRBV4-1; 11 bases are a match to TRBD2. Trimming removed 1 base from V and 6 bases from J; junction bases left unmatched: 1. The CDR3 is 15 residues long. CDR1 is MGHRA and CDR2 is YSYEKL in the germline V gene. The CDR3 loop reads CASSQVAGGPGELFF. For the CDR3, the DNA is TGCGCCAGCAGCCAAGTAGCGGGGGGGCCCGGGGAGCTGTTTTTT.

This clonotype was counted many times. The rearrangement uses TRBV20-1 and TRBJ2-1, with TRBD2 matching over 16 bases. There are 19 residues in the CDR3. The ends lost 3 bases at V and 0 bases at J; junction bases unmatched: 8. Germline loops: CDR1 DFQATT, CDR2 SNEGSKA (reference sequence). The CDR3 loop reads CSASRGLAGGHNSYNEQFF. The DNA of the CDR3 is TGCAGTGCTAGTAGGGGACTAGCGGGGGGGCACAACTCCTACAATGAGCAGTTCTTC.

This clonotype was seen many times. The V and J genes are TRBV2 and TRBJ2-1; 9 bases fit TRBD1. The germline V gene encodes CDR1 SNHLY and CDR2 FYNNEI. The CDR3 loop spans 18 amino acids. Trimming at V came to 0 bases and at J to 1 base, leaving 7 bases not matched to a gene. The CDR3, as DNA: TGTGCCAGCAGTGAAGCCGGGACAGGGAGTCTTTCCTACAATGAGCAGTTCTTC. Translation: CASSEAGTGSLSYNEQFF.